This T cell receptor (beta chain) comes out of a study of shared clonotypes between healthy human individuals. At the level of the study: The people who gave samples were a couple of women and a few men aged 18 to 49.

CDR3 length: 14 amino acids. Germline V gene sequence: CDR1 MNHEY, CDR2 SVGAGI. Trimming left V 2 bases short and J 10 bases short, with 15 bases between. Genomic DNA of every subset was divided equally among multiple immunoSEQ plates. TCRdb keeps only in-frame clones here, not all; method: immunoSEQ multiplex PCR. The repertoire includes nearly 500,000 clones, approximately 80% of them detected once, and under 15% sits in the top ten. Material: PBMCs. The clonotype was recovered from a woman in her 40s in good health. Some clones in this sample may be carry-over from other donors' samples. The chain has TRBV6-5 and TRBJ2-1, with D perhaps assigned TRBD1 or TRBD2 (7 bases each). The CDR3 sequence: CASSYGGVGGEQFF. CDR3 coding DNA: TGTGCCAGCAGTTACGGGGGGGTAGGGGGCGAGCAGTTCTTC.